This entry lists 17 T cell receptor beta chains sequenced from one sample in a study of T-cell memory formation after mild COVID-19. TCRdb processed the 5' RACE reads anew with MiXCR; each CDR3 protein has one entry. The sample comprises approximately 260,000 distinct CDR3 sequences, approximately 18% of which are singletons, and 20% to 25% rests with the top ten. Sequencing used PBMCs or a T cell subset sorted from them (not recorded which). The origin of the receptors is a man younger than 35 who had mild COVID-19 (a few samples of this study predate the infection). Cell type and time point are not known.

The V and J genes are TRBV27 and TRBJ2-5; D not resolved. This CDR3 is 15 amino acids long. V gave up 2 bases and J gave up 1 base, with 11 bases separating them. Germline V lookup: CDR1 MNHEY, CDR2 SMNVEV (reference sequence). The CDR3 nucleotides are TGTGCCAGCAGTTTAGGATGGGGTACCCAAGAGACCCAGTACTTC. Amino acids: CASSLGWGTQETQYF.

In nucleotides, the CDR3 is TGTGCCAGCAGCCCCCTGGGGGGCGGACAGGGGACCTTCGGGGAGCAGTTCTTC. Protein: CASSPLGGGQGTFGEQFF. The genes are TRBV14 and TRBJ2-1; 9 bases map to TRBD1. After removal of 4 bases from V and 10 bases from J, the junction contained 20 bases not matched to a gene. Per germline, CDR1 SGHDN and CDR2 FVKESK. This CDR3 region has 18 residues. The variable domain in full, completed from reference TRBV14 and TRBJ2-1, reads EAGVTQFPSHSVIEKGQTVTLRCDPISGHDNLYWYRRVMGKEIKFLLHFVKESKQDESGMPNNRFLAERTGGTYSTLKVQPAELEDSGVYFCASSPLGGGQGTFGEQFFGPGTRLTVL.

The table lists this clonotype with a few counts. V gene TRBV7-2 combines with J gene TRBJ2-3; TRBD2 matches 12 bases. Germline V lookup: CDR1 SGHTA, CDR2 FQGNSA. The CDR3 runs 16 residues. V dropped 3 bases and J dropped 2; count of bases not matched to a gene: 3. CDR3 loop: CASSFLAGGYTDTQYF. CDR3 coding DNA: TGTGCCAGCAGCTTTCTAGCGGGGGGGTACACAGATACGCAGTATTTT. Full variable domain (remainder filled in from reference TRBV7-2 and TRBJ2-3): GAGVSQSPSNKVTEKGKDVELRCDPISGHTALYWYRQSLGQGLEFLIYFQGNSAPDKSGLPSDRFSAERTGGSVSTLTIQRTQQEDSAVYLCASSFLAGGYTDTQYFGPGTRLTVL.

This clonotype appeared many times. This chain connects TRBV7-2 to TRBJ2-5; D unresolved. Germline CDR1 reads SGHTA; CDR2 reads FQGNSA. The CDR3 has 12 residues. Trimming stripped 5 bases from V and 5 bases from J, with 9 bases between. The CDR3 DNA is TGTGCCAGCAGCCCGAGCAGGGAGACCCAGTACTTC. Translated, it gives CASSPSRETQYF.

The sample holds a few counts of this clonotype. This chain connects TRBV7-2 to TRBJ1-6; D ambiguous. Trimming removed 2 bases at V and 7 bases at J, with 15 bases between. CDR1 and CDR2 (germline): SGHTA, FQGNSA. This CDR3 is 16 amino acids long. This CDR3 reads CASSLNLPGTNSPLHF. For the CDR3, the DNA is TGTGCCAGCAGCTTAAACTTACCGGGAACAAATTCACCCCTCCACTTT.

On this clonotype: One junction end disagrees with the germline gene, perhaps due to a read error. The chain is built from TRBV18 and TRBJ1-4; D unclear. Germline V gene lookup returns CDR1 KGHSH and CDR2 LQKENI. The CDR3 runs 14 residues. CDR3 nucleotide sequence: TGTGCCAGCCCACCTCCTGCAACTAATGAAAAACTGTTTTTT. Protein product: CASPPPATNEKLFF.

This clonotype was recorded at least ten times. The chain uses TRBV11-1 and TRBJ2-1; TRBD1 aligns across 8 bases. This CDR3 has 15 residues. With V trimmed by 2 bases and J by 2 bases, 2 bases remained unmatched. Per germline, CDR1 SGHAT and CDR2 FQDESV (reference sequence). CDR3 sequence reads: CASSLLTGAYNEQFF. CDR3 coding DNA: TGTGCCAGCAGCTTATTGACAGGGGCCTACAATGAGCAGTTCTTC.

This clonotype has only a few counts. The V and J genes are TRBV6-1 and TRBJ2-2, with 7 bases lining up with TRBD2. Trimming removed 9 bases from V and 3 bases from J; junction bases left unmatched: 16. CDR1 MNHNS and CDR2 SASEGT come from the germline V gene. This CDR3 comprises 17 residues. The CDR3 nucleotides read TGTGCCAGTCGACTAGCCTTAGATTGGGCCCACACCGGGGAGCTGTTTTTT. Protein sequence: CASRLALDWAHTGELFF.

This clonotype came up many times. The CDR3 spells CASLGETQYF. The CDR3 coding sequence is TGTGCCAGCCTGGGAGAGACCCAGTACTTC. This chain joins TRBV6-5 and TRBJ2-5; D remains unclear. CDR3 size: 10 residues. Between the trimmed V and J ends, which lost 8 bases and 4 bases, there was a span of 5 bases. Germline lookup yields CDR1 MNHEY and CDR2 SVGAGI.

The V gene is TRBV2, the J gene TRBJ2-7; D tentatively fits TRBD1 or TRBD2 (5 bases each). The CDR3 loop spans 14 amino acids. V shed 5 bases and J shed 7 bases, with 18 bases lying between them. Germline CDR1 SNHLY, CDR2 FYNNEI. Here the CDR3 DNA reads TGTGCCAGCAGTCGTGGAAGGGGACGGGATGAGCAGTACGTC. As protein: CASSRGRGRDEQYV.

DNA for the CDR3: TGTGCCAGCTCACCGAATCCTAGCGGGGGGTCCAATGAGCAGTTCTTC. It translates to CASSPNPSGGSNEQFF. The chain employs TRBV18 and TRBJ2-1; 11 bases match TRBD2. The CDR3 length is 16 residues. CDR1 KGHSH and CDR2 LQKENI come from the germline V gene. Unmatched junction bases numbered 7, after V lost 3 bases and J lost 6 bases. The full variable domain, its missing parts supplied by reference TRBV18 and TRBJ2-1, is NAGVMQNPRHLVRRRGQEARLRCSPMKGHSHVYWYRQLPEEGLKFMVYLQKENIIDESGMPKERFSAEFPKEGPSILRIQQVVRGDSAAYFCASSPNPSGGSNEQFFGPGTRLTVL.

This clonotype was seen only a few times. This rearrangement joins TRBV28 to TRBJ2-5; D uncertain. Trimming stripped 6 bases from V and 5 bases from J, with 7 bases between. The CDR3 has 11 residues. CDR1 is MDHEN and CDR2 is SYDVKM in the germline V gene. The CDR3 coding sequence is TGTGCCAGCAGGACAAACGAGACCCAGTACTTC. This gives the protein CASRTNETQYF.

This clonotype has just one count. This chain links TRBV9 with TRBJ2-3; TRBD2 is a possible D gene (7 bases). Trimming removed 3 bases at V and 2 bases at J, with 13 bases between. CDR1 is SGDLS, CDR2 YYNGEE, per germline. The CDR3 runs 15 residues. The CDR3 reads CASSGGGLVTDTQYF. The CDR3 DNA sequence: TGTGCCAGCAGCGGGGGGGGCCTCGTCACAGATACGCAGTATTTT.

This clonotype was recorded at least ten times. The chain carries TRBV5-1 and TRBJ2-7, with 9 positions matching TRBD1. Trimming cost V 5 bases and J 1 base; bases outside gene matches: 4. Germline loops: CDR1 SGHRS, CDR2 YFSETQ. CDR3 length: 14 amino acids. CDR3 in DNA: TGCGCCAGCAGTCGAGGGACAGGGTCCTACGAGCAGTACTTC. This translates into CASSRGTGSYEQYF.

V gene TRBV7-9 combines with J gene TRBJ2-3; D is uncertain. Germline V gene sequence: CDR1 SEHNR, CDR2 FQNEAQ (reference sequence). The CDR3 has 13 residues. V was pared by 5 bases and J by 2 bases, with 8 bases between. CDR3 sequence (DNA): TGTGCCAGCAGCCCCGTTCACACAGATACGCAGTATTTT. Amino acid sequence: CASSPVHTDTQYF.

Here the CDR3 DNA reads TGTGCCACCCTAAACCCGACAGGGACAGGGACCCAGTACTTC. Its translation is CATLNPTGTGTQYF. The chain employs TRBV15 and TRBJ2-5; 8 nucleotides align to TRBD1. The V gene end was trimmed by 8 bases and the J gene end by 7 bases; junction bases not matched to a gene: 12. The germline V gene has CDR1 LNHNV and CDR2 YYDKDF (reference sequence). The CDR3 covers 14 residues.

In its sample, this clonotype was seen many times. The chain couples TRBV28 to TRBJ2-3, with no clear D. The length of the CDR3 is 13 residues. Trimming cost V 6 bases and J 3 bases, with 10 bases left between them. Germline V lookup: CDR1 MDHEN, CDR2 SYDVKM. CDR3 protein: CASSLIGTDTQYF. Here the CDR3 DNA reads TGTGCCAGCAGCTTAATAGGAACAGATACGCAGTATTTT.